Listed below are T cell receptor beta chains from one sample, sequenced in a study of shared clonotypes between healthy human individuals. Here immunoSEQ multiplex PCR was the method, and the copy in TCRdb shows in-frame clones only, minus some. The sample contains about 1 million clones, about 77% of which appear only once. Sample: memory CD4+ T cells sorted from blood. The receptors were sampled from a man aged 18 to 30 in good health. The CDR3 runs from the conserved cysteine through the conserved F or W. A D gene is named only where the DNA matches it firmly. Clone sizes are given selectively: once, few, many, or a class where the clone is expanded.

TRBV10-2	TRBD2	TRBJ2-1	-	CASRAAGGPGEQFF	TGCGCCAGCAGGGCAGCGGGGGGGCCGGGTGAGCAGTTCTTC
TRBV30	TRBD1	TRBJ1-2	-	CAWSGIHRGDYGYTF	TGTGCCTGGAGTGGGATCCACAGGGGGGACTATGGCTACACCTTC
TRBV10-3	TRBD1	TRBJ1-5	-	CAISPGQRNQPQHF	TGTGCCATCAGCCCGGGACAGCGAAATCAGCCCCAGCATTTT
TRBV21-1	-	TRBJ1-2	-	CASSKDEASYGYTF	TGTGCCAGCAGCAAAGATGAGGCAAGCTATGGCTACACCTTC
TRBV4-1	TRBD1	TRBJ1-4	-	CASSQPRQGATNEKLFF	TGCGCCAGCAGCCAACCCAGACAGGGGGCCACTAATGAAAAACTGTTTTTT
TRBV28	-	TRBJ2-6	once	CASSSGEAGANVLTF	TGTGCCAGCAGTTCAGGGGAAGCTGGGGCCAACGTCCTGACTTTC
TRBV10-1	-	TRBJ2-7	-	CASSELGQAYEQYF	TGCGCCAGCAGTGAGTTGGGGCAGGCCTACGAGCAGTACTTC
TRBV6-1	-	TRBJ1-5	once	CASRPEKALNQPQHF	TGTGCCAGCAGGCCTGAAAAGGCCCTGAATCAGCCCCAGCATTTT
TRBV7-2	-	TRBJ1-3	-	CASSPVVGVGNTIYF	TGTGCCAGCAGCCCTGTTGTAGGGGTCGGAAACACCATATATTTT
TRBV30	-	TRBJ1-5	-	CAWSVGGPNQPQHF	TGTGCCTGGAGTGTCGGGGGACCGAATCAGCCCCAGCATTTT
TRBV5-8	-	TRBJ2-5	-	CASSYYLEDGETQYF	TGTGCCAGCAGCTACTACCTAGAGGACGGAGAGACCCAGTACTTC
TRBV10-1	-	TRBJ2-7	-	CASSDPYEQYF	TGCGCCAGCAGTGACCCCTACGAGCAGTACTTC
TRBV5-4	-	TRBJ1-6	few	CASSLDGNNSPLHF	TGTGCCAGCAGCTTGGACGGCAATAATTCACCCCTCCACTTT
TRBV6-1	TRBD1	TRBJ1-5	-	CASSERQGRGQPQHF	TGTGCCAGCAGTGAAAGACAGGGGAGAGGACAGCCCCAGCATTTT
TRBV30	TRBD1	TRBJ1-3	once	CAWSRGQGSSGNTIYF	TGTGCCTGGAGTCGGGGACAGGGGAGCTCTGGAAACACCATATATTTT
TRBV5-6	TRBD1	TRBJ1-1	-	CASSLWDRANTEAFF	TGTGCCAGCAGTCTATGGGACAGGGCGAACACTGAAGCTTTCTTT
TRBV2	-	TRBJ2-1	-	CASRDRPKSYNEQFF	TGTGCCAGCAGGGACAGACCTAAGTCCTACAATGAGCAGTTCTTC
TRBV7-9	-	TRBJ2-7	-	CASSPPGSSYEQYF	TGTGCCAGCAGCCCCCCGGGGAGCTCCTACGAGCAGTACTTC
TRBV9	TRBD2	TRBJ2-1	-	CASSPSLFRTSGPKINEQFF	TGTGCCAGCAGCCCTAGTCTATTCCGGACTAGCGGACCTAAAATCAATGAGCAGTTCTTC
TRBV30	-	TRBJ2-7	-	CAWSHPHISYEQYF	TGTGCCTGGAGCCACCCCCACATATCCTACGAGCAGTACTTC
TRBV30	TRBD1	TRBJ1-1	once	CAIIRGQGYTEAFF	TGTGCTATTATCCGAGGACAGGGATACACTGAAGCTTTCTTT
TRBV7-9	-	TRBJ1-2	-	CASSPRQDLNYGYTF	TGTGCCAGCAGCCCTCGACAGGACCTTAACTATGGCTACACCTTC
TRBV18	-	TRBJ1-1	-	CASSPAGGNTEAFF	TGTGCCAGCTCACCGGCGGGGGGGAACACTGAAGCTTTCTTT
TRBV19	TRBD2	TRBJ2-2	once	CASSIQPSGGLNTGELFF	TGTGCCAGTAGTATCCAGCCGAGCGGGGGGCTGAACACCGGGGAGCTGTTTTTT
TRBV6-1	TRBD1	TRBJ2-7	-	CASSERGQGYEQYF	TGTGCCAGCAGTGAACGGGGACAGGGCTACGAGCAGTACTTC
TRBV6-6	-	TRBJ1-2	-	CASSYNNYGYTF	TGTGCCAGCAGTTACAATAACTATGGCTACACCTTC